Listed here is a single T cell receptor beta chain. Its antigen specificity is not known. TCRdb records NextSeq 550 as the sequencer. The Human TCR Profiling Kit (MiLaboratory) was used to make UMI-labeled 5' RACE TRB cDNA libraries. The full amount of extracted RNA was used for cDNA synthesis, and the full amount of resulting cDNA was used for PCR amplification. The libraries were made side by side, with each library going through the same number of PCR cycles. On the study's bioinformatics: With a requirement of at least two reads per UMI, MIGEC and MiXCR extracted about 50,000 +/- 10,000 unique UMI-labeled TRB cDNA molecules per library. An average of 40,000 +/- 10,000 functional in-frame TRB CDR3 nucleotide clonotypes without stop codons was found per library. After downsampling to 5000 UMI-labeled TRB molecules per sample, diversity metrics such as normalized Shannon-Wiener and Chao1 were calculated in VDJtools. Clonotype-size-weighted physicochemical properties of the central five CDR3 residues (interaction energy, strength, volume and Kidera factor 4) were computed in VDJtools. After TCRdb reprocessed the reads, each CDR3 protein sequence was kept as one row, without DNA. The V and J calls reflect TCRdb's pipeline rather than the authors' work. The sample's table lists a count of tens of thousands of distinct CDR3 sequences. The ten largest clonotypes hold around 1.6% of the sample.

This sample is part of a study of CXCR3-negative and CXCR3-positive naive CD8 T cells (dated by TCRdb to 2018 to 2020). Looking at the study overall: In total, 120 million to 150 million TRB reads were obtained, which works out to roughly 1.5 +/- 0.3 million reads per library. Diversity and physicochemical repertoire analyses were performed on some 10 donors pooled from two independent experiments. The TRBV-TRBJ cluster analysis covered naive subsets from a handful of donors and memory cells from 3 donors.

What the authors observed across the whole study: Both naive subsets had comparably high repertoire diversity, while memory CD8+ T cells had much lower repertoire diversity. CXCR3 expression partially decreased after cryopreservation, so most assays used freshly isolated PBMCs. Surface CD5, linked to self-reactivity in mice, was comparable between naive subsets; TCR interaction strength was therefore also inferred from TRB CDR3 physicochemical properties. TRB CDR3s from CXCR3-positive naive cells showed higher hydrophobicity (lower Kidera factor 4), lower energy, and higher strength and volume indices than CXCR3-negative naive cells. TRBV-TRBJ usage was similar between naive CXCR3-negative and CXCR3-positive cells from the same donor, while memory cells showed distinct patterns.

Each CD8+ T cell subset was flow-sorted in triplicate, and around 300,000 cells per subset were placed directly into RLT lysis buffer. To keep memory contaminants out, a stringent definition of naive CD8+ T cells was applied: CD45RO-CCR7+CD27+CD95-. Standard density gradient centrifugation was used to isolate peripheral blood mononuclear cells from buffy coats. Naive CXCR3-negative and CXCR3-positive CD8+ T cells were flow-sorted on a FACSAria III. Total RNA was extracted from sorted cells using an RNeasy Mini Kit. Measured from the cysteine to the phenylalanine, the CDR3 is 14 residues long. No DNA is given. Via the germline V gene (reference sequence), CDR1 is WNHNN and CDR2 SYGVQD.

The TCR sequence derives from a human donor in good health. Some clones in this sample may be carry-over from other donors' samples. The sequence is built from TRBV10-1 and TRBJ2-7; TCRdb's D gene call, TRBD1, goes unchecked for lack of DNA. The sequenced sample consisted of naive CXCR3- CD8+ T cells from blood. What this sample's cell subset or site label stands for: CD45RO-CCR7+CD27+CD95- naive CD8+ T cells lacking CXCR3 (TNR3-). CDR3 reads: CASSEGRVSYEQYF.